The 21 T cell receptor beta chains reported below all come from one sample, sequenced in a study of blood T cell repertoires in COVID-19. Libraries were prepared by immunoSEQ multiplex PCR; TCRdb keeps only in-frame clonotypes and omits some of them. The sample includes some 190,000 clones, roughly 80% of them seen just once. The sample taken for sequencing was peripheral blood. All receptors come from a man aged 55 to 70 with acute or convalescent COVID-19.

This chain links TRBV3-1 (or the pseudogene TRBV3-2) with TRBJ1-2; TRBD1 is a possible D gene (5 bases). Per the germline V gene, CDR1 is LGHDT and CDR2 is YNNKEL (reference sequence). The CDR3 loop spans 13 amino acids. The V gene lost 4 bases and the J gene lost 1 base, with 7 bases spanning the gap. The CDR3 sequence: CASSLDSNYGYTF. The CDR3, as DNA: TGTGCCAGCAGCCTCGACAGTAACTATGGCTACACCTTC.

This clone has only a few counts. The V gene is TRBV30, the J gene TRBJ1-1, with D uncertain. Germline V gene sequence: CDR1 GTSNPN, CDR2 SVGIG (reference sequence). V lost 0 bases and J 7 bases, leaving 12 bases between the germline ends. The CDR3 extends over 13 amino acids. The CDR3 reads CAWSVLGRSEAFF. DNA of the CDR3: TGTGCCTGGAGTGTACTAGGTCGGAGTGAAGCTTTCTTT.

The V call is TRBV3-1 (or the pseudogene TRBV3-2), the J call TRBJ2-3, with a weak D call TRBD1 (5 bases). V was clipped by 3 bases and J by 6 bases, with 10 bases between them. The CDR3 spans 13 residues. Germline-derived CDR1 and CDR2 are LGHDT and YNNKEL (reference sequence). The CDR3 is CASSHRGLDTQYF. DNA for the CDR3: TGTGCCAGCAGCCATAGGGGTTTGGATACGCAGTATTTT.

CDR3 bases: TGTGCCAGCAGTTTGACTAGCGGGAGTGGGAATGAGCAGTTCTTC. Amino acid sequence: CASSLTSGSGNEQFF. The chain recombines TRBV2 with TRBJ2-1; 12 bases match TRBD2. J was trimmed by 7 bases and V by 5 bases; bases with no gene match: 6. The CDR3 is 15 amino acids. CDR1 and CDR2 from the germline V gene are SNHLY and FYNNEI.

Only one count was recorded for this clone. V is TRBV24-1 and J is TRBJ2-1; D perhaps matches TRBD1 (5 bases). There are 12 residues in the CDR3. Trimming removed 6 bases from V and 9 bases from J, with 11 bases in between. Germline CDR1 is KGHDR and CDR2 is SFDVKD. The CDR3 DNA reads as TGTGCCACCAGTAAGGGGCTCCCTGAGCAGTTCTTC. It translates to CATSKGLPEQFF.

Only a few counts were recorded for this clone. CDR3 residues: CASSRPRGEGLGYEQYF. The CDR3 nucleotides read TGTGCCAGCAGCCGACCCCGGGGGGAAGGGCTGGGGTACGAGCAGTACTTC. The chain is built from TRBV7-8 and TRBJ2-7, with TRBD2 matching 7 bases. The trim removed 5 bases at V and 4 bases at J, leaving 17 bases unmatched. From germline, CDR1 is SGHVS and CDR2 FQNEAQ. This CDR3 spans 17 amino acids.

This rearrangement joins TRBV19 to TRBJ1-1; D is uncertain. This CDR3 has 13 residues. Trimming took off 6 bases at V and 2 bases at J, with 10 bases between the two ends. Germline CDR1 reads LNHDA; CDR2 reads SQIVND (reference sequence). The CDR3 here is CASSEGRNTEAFF. The CDR3 nucleotides are TGTGCCAGTAGCGAAGGGAGAAACACTGAAGCTTTCTTT.

The chain carries TRBV7-3 and TRBJ2-7, with 10 bases matching TRBD2. V trimming: 5 bases; J trimming: 6 bases; junction bases outside the gene matches: 10. This CDR3 is built from 15 residues. Germline CDR1 reads SGHTA; CDR2 reads FQGTGA. The CDR3 DNA is TGTGCCAGCAGCCCCTCCAGCGGGGGGGCGGCCGAGCAGTACTTC. Its translation: CASSPSSGGAAEQYF. The complete variable domain, with remaining parts taken from reference TRBV7-3 and TRBJ2-7, reads GAGVSQTPSNKVTEKGKYVELRCDPISGHTALYWYRQSLGQGPEFLIYFQGTGAADDSGLPNDRFFAVRPEGSVSTLKIQRTERGDSAVYLCASSPSSGGAAEQYFGPGTRLTVT.

This clone was detected only a few times. The gene calls are TRBV4-1 and TRBJ2-4, with D possibly TRBD2 on 5 matching bases. The CDR3 spans 16 residues. The V end lost 2 bases, the J end lost 2 bases, and 13 bases lay between the germline ends. Germline V gene sequence: CDR1 MGHRA, CDR2 YSYEKL. The CDR3 DNA is TGCGCCAGCAGCCAACCCCCAAGAGGGTCCAAAAACATTCAGTACTTC. This sequence encodes CASSQPPRGSKNIQYF.

This chain connects TRBV4-1 to TRBJ2-7, with 7 bases matching TRBD2. The germline V gene encodes CDR1 MGHRA and CDR2 YSYEKL. CDR3 length: 13 amino acids. V lost 4 bases, J lost 4 bases, and 4 bases stayed unmatched. CDR3 bases: TGCGCCAGCAGCCCGGGGGGTCGGTACGAGCAGTACTTC. It codes for CASSPGGRYEQYF.

The chain is built from TRBV12-5 and TRBJ1-2; TRBD1 agrees at 9 bases. CDR1 is LGHNT and CDR2 is FRNRAP in the germline V gene. This CDR3 region has 16 residues. The ends lost 5 bases at V and 4 bases at J; junction bases unmatched: 11. The CDR3 here is CASGRDRDLSIYGYTF. CDR3 in DNA: TGTGCTAGTGGTCGGGACAGGGACCTCTCTATCTATGGCTACACCTTC.

The CDR3 region has the DNA TGTGCCAGCAGTTCGGGGGTAAACTACGAGCAGTACTTC. Protein: CASSSGVNYEQYF. The V and J genes are TRBV6-5 and TRBJ2-7, with D tentatively TRBD2 (6 bases). CDR1 is MNHEY, CDR2 SVGAGI, per germline. Deletions cut 4 bases from V and 3 bases from J, with 10 bases between. This CDR3 contains 13 residues.

The V and J genes are TRBV19 and TRBJ1-2; 10 bases line up with TRBD1. This CDR3 has 13 amino acids. Germline V lookup: CDR1 LNHDA, CDR2 SQIVND (reference sequence). Unmatched junction bases numbered 8, after V lost 8 bases and J lost 8 bases. Written as DNA, the CDR3 is TGTGCCAGTGCCCGGGACAGGGGCATAGGCTACACCTTC. Translated, it gives CASARDRGIGYTF.

The chain uses TRBV12-3 or TRBV12-4 and TRBJ2-7; TRBD1 matches at 7 bases. The CDR3 consists of 11 residues. J gave up 6 bases and V 6 bases, and 2 bases lay outside the gene matches. CDR3 loop: CASSDRAEQYF. The CDR3 nucleotides read TGTGCCAGCAGCGACAGGGCCGAGCAGTACTTC.

The genes are TRBV4-1 and TRBJ1-3; a weak D match, TRBD1 (5 bases). V lost 0 bases and J lost 3, with 21 bases in between. The CDR3 consists of 19 residues. The germline V gene encodes CDR1 MGHRA and CDR2 YSYEKL. As DNA, the CDR3 is TGCGCCAGCAGCCAAGAACGGGGGGACTCCCTTTTAAATGGAAACACCATATATTTT. As protein: CASSQERGDSLLNGNTIYF.

The count of this clone is one. V usage is TRBV28 and J usage is TRBJ1-5, with 11 bases that match TRBD1. Germline V lookup: CDR1 MDHEN, CDR2 SYDVKM. CDR3 length: 16 amino acids. The ends lost 5 bases at V and 6 bases at J; junction bases unmatched: 9. In nucleotides, the CDR3 is TGTGCCAGCAGTACCGGGACAGGGGGTGGAATTCAGCCCCAGCATTTT. Translation: CASSTGTGGGIQPQHF. Full variable domain (outside the CDR3, taken from reference TRBV28 and TRBJ1-5): DVKVTQSSRYLVKRTGEKVFLECVQDMDHENMFWYRQDPGLGLRLIYFSYDVKMKEKGDIPEGYSVSREKKERFSLILESASTNQTSMYLCASSTGTGGGIQPQHFGDGTRLSIL.

This chain joins TRBV6-5 and TRBJ1-2; D may be TRBD1 (6 bases). In germline, CDR1 is MNHEY, CDR2 SVGAGI. The CDR3 totals 13 residues. V was cut by 2 bases and J by 7 bases, with 11 bases left in between. CDR3 coding DNA: TGTGCCAGCAGTTACAACAGGGTGGGTGGCTACACCTTC. The encoded protein is CASSYNRVGGYTF.

The gene calls are TRBV3-1 (or the pseudogene TRBV3-2) and TRBJ2-4; 7 bases line up with TRBD1. This CDR3 comprises 13 residues. From germline, CDR1 is LGHDT and CDR2 YNNKEL (reference sequence). V shed 0 bases and J 9 bases; nucleotides not matched to a gene: 2. The CDR3 DNA follows: TGTGCCAGCAGCCAAGATGACAGGGCCATTCAGTACTTC. Residues: CASSQDDRAIQYF.

The chain has TRBV6-5 and TRBJ1-2; maybe TRBD1 (5 bases). V gave up 5 bases and J gave up 4 bases, with 14 bases separating them. Germline loops: CDR1 MNHEY, CDR2 SVGAGI. CDR3 size: 14 residues. CDR3 sequence reads: CASSPQSRAYGYTF. The DNA for the CDR3 is TGTGCCAGCAGTCCCCAATCCAGGGCCTATGGCTACACCTTC.

The chain joins TRBV5-6 to TRBJ2-3, with 8 bases matching TRBD1. The CDR3 runs to 16 residues. V dropped 3 bases and J dropped 2; count of bases not matched to a gene: 8. From germline, CDR1 is SGHDT and CDR2 YYEEEE. This CDR3 reads CASSWRQGWSTDTQYF. The CDR3 region has the DNA TGTGCCAGCAGCTGGAGACAGGGGTGGTCCACAGATACGCAGTATTTT.

This chain links TRBV3-1 (or the pseudogene TRBV3-2) with TRBJ2-7; a weak D match, TRBD1 (5 bases). This CDR3 is 14 amino acids long. Trimming removed 1 base at V and 2 bases at J, with 9 bases between. Germline V gives CDR1 LGHDT, CDR2 YNNKEL (reference sequence). In DNA, the CDR3 is TGTGCCAGCAGCCAAGGACAGCTACCCTACGAGCAGTACTTC. Residues: CASSQGQLPYEQYF.